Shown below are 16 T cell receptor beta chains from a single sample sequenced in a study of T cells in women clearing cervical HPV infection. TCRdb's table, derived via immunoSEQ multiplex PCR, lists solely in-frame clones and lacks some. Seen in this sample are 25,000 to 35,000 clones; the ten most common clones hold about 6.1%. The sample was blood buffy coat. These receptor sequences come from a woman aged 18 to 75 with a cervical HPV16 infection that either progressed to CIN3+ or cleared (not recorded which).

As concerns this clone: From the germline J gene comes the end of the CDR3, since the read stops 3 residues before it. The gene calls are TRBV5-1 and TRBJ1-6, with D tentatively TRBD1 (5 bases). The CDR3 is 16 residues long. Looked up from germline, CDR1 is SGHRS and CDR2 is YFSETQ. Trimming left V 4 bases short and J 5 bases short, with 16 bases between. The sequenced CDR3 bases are TGCGCCAGCAGCCTAGGGGAGCCAGGAAATAATTCACCC. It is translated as CASSLGEPGNNSP. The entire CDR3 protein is CASSLGEPGNNSPLHF.

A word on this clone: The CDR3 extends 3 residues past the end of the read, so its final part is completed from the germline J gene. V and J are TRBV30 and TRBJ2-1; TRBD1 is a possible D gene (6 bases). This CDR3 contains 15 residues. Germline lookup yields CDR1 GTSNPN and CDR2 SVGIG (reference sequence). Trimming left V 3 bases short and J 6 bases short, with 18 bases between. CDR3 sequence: CAWRNSGARVNEQFF. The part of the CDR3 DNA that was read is TGTGCCTGGAGAAACTCAGGGGCCCGAGTCAATGAG.

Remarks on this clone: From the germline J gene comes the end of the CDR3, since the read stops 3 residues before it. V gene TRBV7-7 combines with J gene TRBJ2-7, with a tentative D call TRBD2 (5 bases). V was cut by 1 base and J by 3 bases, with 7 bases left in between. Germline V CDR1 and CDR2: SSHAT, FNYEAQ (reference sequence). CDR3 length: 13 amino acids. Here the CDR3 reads CASSLEEGYEQYF. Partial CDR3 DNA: TGTGCCAGCAGCTTAGAAGAGGGCTACGAG.

The sequenced part of the CDR3 DNA is TGTGCCATCAGTTTAGAGGGGGCTGATGGC. It encodes CAISLEGADG. Given in full, the CDR3 is CAISLEGADGYTF. V gene TRBV10-3 combines with J gene TRBJ1-2, with 7 bases identical to TRBD1. The CDR3 goes on 3 residues after the read ends, and that part is filled in from the germline J gene. CDR3 length: 13 amino acids. CDR1 and CDR2 from the germline V gene are ENHRY and SYGVKD. V shed 5 bases, J shed 6 bases, and the junction held 6 bases outside the gene matches.

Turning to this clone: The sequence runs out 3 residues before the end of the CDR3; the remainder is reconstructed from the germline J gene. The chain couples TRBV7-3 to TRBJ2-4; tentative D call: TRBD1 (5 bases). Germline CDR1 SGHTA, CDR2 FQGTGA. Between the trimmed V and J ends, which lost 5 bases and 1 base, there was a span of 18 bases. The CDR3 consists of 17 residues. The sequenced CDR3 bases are TGTGCCAGCAGCCAAAAGGGTAGGGGATGGGCCAAAAACATT. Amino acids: CASSQKGRGWAKNI. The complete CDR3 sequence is CASSQKGRGWAKNIQYF.

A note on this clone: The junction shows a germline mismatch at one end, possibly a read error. The CDR3 loop is CTSSLSYDRGIHEQYF. The covered CDR3 bases are TGTACCAGCAGCTTATCCTACGACAGGGGAATCCACGAG. The V gene is TRBV7-6, the J gene TRBJ2-7; 8 nucleotides align to TRBD1. The read terminates 3 residues ahead of where the CDR3 ends, so the germline J gene completes it. The germline V gene encodes CDR1 SGHVS and CDR2 FNYEAQ. The CDR3 spans 16 residues. The variable domain in full, with the rest retrieved from reference TRBV7-6 and TRBJ2-7, is GAGVSQSPRYKVTKRGQDVALRCDPISGHVSLYWYRQALGQGPEFLTYFNYEAQQDKSGLPNDRFSAERPEGSISTLTIQRTEQRDSAMYRCTSSLSYDRGIHEQYFGPGTRLTVT.

CDR3 region: CSAKDLTGGGYTF. Incomplete CDR3 DNA: TGCAGTGCGAAAGACCTGACAGGGGGAGGC. The chain couples TRBV20-1 to TRBJ1-2; TRBD1 agrees at 9 bases. The read stops 3 residues short of the end of the CDR3; the missing end is completed from the germline J gene. The CDR3 spans 13 residues. Germline V gene data show CDR1 as DFQATT and CDR2 as SNEGSKA (reference sequence).

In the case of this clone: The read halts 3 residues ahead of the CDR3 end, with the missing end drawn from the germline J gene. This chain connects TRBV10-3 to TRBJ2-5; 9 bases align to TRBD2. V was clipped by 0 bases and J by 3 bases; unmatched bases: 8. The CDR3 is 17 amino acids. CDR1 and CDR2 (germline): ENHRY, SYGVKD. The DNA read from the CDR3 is TGTGCCATCAGTGAGTCCAAGCGGGGGGCCGGGGAAGAGACC. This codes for CAISESKRGAGEET. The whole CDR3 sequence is CAISESKRGAGEETQYF.

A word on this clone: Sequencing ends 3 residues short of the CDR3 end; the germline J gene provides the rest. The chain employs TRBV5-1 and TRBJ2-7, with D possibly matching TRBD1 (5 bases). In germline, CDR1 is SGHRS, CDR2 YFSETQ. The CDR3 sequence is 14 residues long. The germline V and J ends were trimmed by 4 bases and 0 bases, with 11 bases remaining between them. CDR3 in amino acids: CASSLQASSYEQYF. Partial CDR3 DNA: TGCGCCAGCAGCCTACAGGCCAGCTCCTACGAG.

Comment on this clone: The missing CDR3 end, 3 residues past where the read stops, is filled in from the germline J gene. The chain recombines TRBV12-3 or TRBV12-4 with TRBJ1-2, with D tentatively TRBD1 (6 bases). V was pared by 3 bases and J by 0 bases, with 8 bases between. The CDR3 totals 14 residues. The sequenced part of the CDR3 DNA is TGTGCCAGCAGTTTCCGGACAGCTAACTATGGC. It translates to CASSFRTANYG. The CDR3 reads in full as CASSFRTANYGYTF.

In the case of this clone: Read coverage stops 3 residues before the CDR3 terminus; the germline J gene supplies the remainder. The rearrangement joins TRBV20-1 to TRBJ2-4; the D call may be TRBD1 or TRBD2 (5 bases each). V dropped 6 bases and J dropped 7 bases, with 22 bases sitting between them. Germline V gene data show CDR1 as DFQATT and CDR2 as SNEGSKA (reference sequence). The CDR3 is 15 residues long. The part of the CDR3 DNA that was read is TGCAGTGCCACCCCCCCCACAGGAGGTTCGAACATT. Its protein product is CSATPPTGGSNI. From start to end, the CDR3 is CSATPPTGGSNIQYF.

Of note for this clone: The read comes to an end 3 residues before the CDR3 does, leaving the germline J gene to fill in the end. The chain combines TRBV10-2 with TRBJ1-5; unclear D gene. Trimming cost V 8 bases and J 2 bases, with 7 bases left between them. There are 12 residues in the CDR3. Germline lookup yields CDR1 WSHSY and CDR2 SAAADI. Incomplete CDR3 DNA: TGCGCCAGCGACACGCGCAATCAGCCC. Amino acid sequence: CASDTRNQP. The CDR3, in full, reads CASDTRNQPQHF.

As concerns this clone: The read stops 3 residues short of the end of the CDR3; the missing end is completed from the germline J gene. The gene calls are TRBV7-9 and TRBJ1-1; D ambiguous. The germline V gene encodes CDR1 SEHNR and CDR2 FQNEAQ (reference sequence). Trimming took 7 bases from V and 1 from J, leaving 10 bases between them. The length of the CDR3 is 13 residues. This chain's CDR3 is CASMGQRNTEAFF. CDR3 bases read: TGTGCCAGCATGGGCCAAAGGAACACTGAA.

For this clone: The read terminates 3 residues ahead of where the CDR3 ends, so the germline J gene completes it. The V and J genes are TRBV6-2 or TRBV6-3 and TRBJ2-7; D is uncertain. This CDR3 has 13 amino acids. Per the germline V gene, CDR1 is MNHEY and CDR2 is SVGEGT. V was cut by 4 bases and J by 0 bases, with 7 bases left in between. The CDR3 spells CASSLDISYEQYF. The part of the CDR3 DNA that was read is TGTGCCAGCAGTTTAGACATCTCCTACGAG.

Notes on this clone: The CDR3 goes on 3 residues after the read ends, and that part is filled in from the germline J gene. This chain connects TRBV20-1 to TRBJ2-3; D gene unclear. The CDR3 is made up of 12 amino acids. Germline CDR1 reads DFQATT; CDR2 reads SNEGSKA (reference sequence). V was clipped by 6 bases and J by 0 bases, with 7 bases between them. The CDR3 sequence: CSAPGSTDTQYF. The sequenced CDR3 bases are TGCAGTGCACCAGGAAGCACAGATACG.

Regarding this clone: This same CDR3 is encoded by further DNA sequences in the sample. The CDR3 bases that were read are TGCAGTGCTAGTGCTAGCGGGGGGACAGATACG. Translation gives CSASASGGTDT. The CDR3 reads in full as CSASASGGTDTQYF. The gene calls are TRBV20-1 and TRBJ2-3; 11 bases are shared with TRBD2. The read falls 3 residues short of the CDR3 end, and the missing part is taken from the germline J gene. J was trimmed by 3 bases and V by 3 bases; bases with no gene match: 2. The CDR3 length is 14 residues. CDR1 is DFQATT and CDR2 is SNEGSKA in the germline V gene (reference sequence).